These 16 T cell receptor beta chains came from one sample sequenced in a study of blood T cells in healthy people across ages. Primers used in a second PCR of roughly 6 to 11 cycles were a sample-barcoded 5' primer and a J-beta primer mix. TCRdb re-called the 5' RACE reads through MiXCR, storing one row per CDR3 protein. The sample lists fewer than 900,000 distinct CDR3 sequences; 43% were seen once. Sequenced sample: blood. These receptor sequences come from a woman aged 60 to 75 in good health.

The chain is built from TRBV7-3 and TRBJ2-2; D is perhaps TRBD2 (6 bases). There are 13 residues in the CDR3. V was cut by 7 bases and J by 7 bases, with 13 bases left in between. Germline CDR1 SGHTA, CDR2 FQGTGA. The CDR3 DNA reads as TGTGCCAGCACCCCCGGGGGAGGCGGGGAGCTGTTTTTT. The encoded protein is CASTPGGGGELFF.

The sample holds a few counts of this clonotype. J is TRBJ1-2 and V is TRBV19; 8 bases agree with TRBD1. Germline-derived CDR1 and CDR2 are LNHDA and SQIVND (reference sequence). The CDR3 totals 14 residues. J was trimmed by 7 bases and V by 6 bases; bases with no gene match: 10. DNA of the CDR3: TGTGCCAGTAGATTCGCAGGGGGCGCTTCTGGCTACACCTTC. Protein sequence: CASRFAGGASGYTF.

The chain combines TRBV9 with TRBJ2-4; weak D call: TRBD2 (7 bases). Germline CDR1 and CDR2: SGDLS and YYNGEE. This CDR3 has 16 residues. With 1 base removed from V and 3 bases from J, the gap between germline ends came to 14 bases. The CDR3 DNA sequence: TGTGCCAGCAGCGTACAGGGGACGGGAGGCAAAAACATTCAGTACTTC. Its protein is CASSVQGTGGKNIQYF.

The V call is TRBV4-1, the J call TRBJ1-6; D uncertain. The V gene's germline CDR1 is MGHRA and CDR2 YSYEKL. V shed 1 base and J shed 10 bases, with 23 bases lying between them. CDR3 length: 18 amino acids. CDR3 DNA sequence: TGCGCCAGCAGCCAAGGCATCGTTAGCAGCCAAGGTCTCTCACCCCTCCACTTT. Protein product: CASSQGIVSSQGLSPLHF.

V usage is TRBV7-2 and J usage is TRBJ2-3; 13 bases are a match to TRBD2. V trimming: 1 base; J trimming: 5 bases; junction bases outside the gene matches: 9. In germline, CDR1 is SGHTA, CDR2 FQGNSA. The CDR3 length is 18 residues. The CDR3 loop is CASSLEASGLAGVDTQYF. CDR3 DNA sequence: TGTGCCAGCAGCTTAGAAGCCTCTGGACTAGCGGGAGTAGATACGCAGTATTTT.

The rearrangement links TRBV14 to TRBJ2-5; D is tentatively TRBD1 or TRBD2 (5 bases each). Germline V gene lookup returns CDR1 SGHDN and CDR2 FVKESK. V was trimmed by 1 base and J by 5 bases, leaving 17 bases between them. This CDR3 spans 16 amino acids. CDR3: CASSQVAGTPWETQYF. The DNA for the CDR3 is TGTGCCAGCAGCCAAGTGGCAGGGACCCCTTGGGAGACCCAGTACTTC.

A note on this clonotype: One junction end does not reproduce the germline sequence, and a read error may be involved. V gene TRBV5-1 combines with J gene TRBJ2-1; D possibly corresponds to TRBD1 (6 bases). This CDR3 spans 13 amino acids. Germline loops: CDR1 SGHRS, CDR2 YFSETQ. CDR3 DNA: TGTGCCAGCAGCCCGGACAGCCACAATGAGCAGTTCTTC. Protein product: CASSPDSHNEQFF.

This clonotype was counted ten times or more. The rearrangement uses TRBV12-3 or TRBV12-4 and TRBJ2-6; D gene ambiguous. V lost 2 bases, J lost 3 bases, and 11 bases lay in between. CDR3 size: 16 residues. The CDR3 region has the DNA TGTGCCAGCAGTTTATATTCTGGGGATGGGGCCAACGTCCTGACTTTC. Its protein is CASSLYSGDGANVLTF.

This CDR3 is CASSFRGRPSYNEQFF. The CDR3 DNA is TGCGCCAGCAGCTTCAGAGGGAGACCCTCCTACAATGAGCAGTTCTTC. V and J are TRBV5-1 and TRBJ2-1; a weak D match, TRBD2 (5 bases). The V end was cut by 2 bases, the J end by 0 bases, with 12 bases between. The length of the CDR3 is 16 residues. Germline V CDR1 and CDR2: SGHRS, YFSETQ.

The V call is TRBV7-3, the J call TRBJ2-1; 8 bases match TRBD1. The V gene's germline CDR1 is SGHTA and CDR2 FQGTGA. V lost 6 bases to trimming and J lost 8 bases; unmatched junction nucleotides: 15. The CDR3 length is 16 residues. The CDR3 region is CASSPNRETGDHEQFF. DNA of the CDR3: TGTGCCAGCAGTCCAAACCGCGAGACAGGGGATCATGAGCAGTTCTTC.

The rearrangement joins TRBV24-1 to TRBJ2-1; 9 bases are shared with TRBD1. The V segment lost 4 bases and the J segment 1 base; nucleotides outside the gene matches: 4. Germline values: CDR1 KGHDR, CDR2 SFDVKD. The CDR3 is made up of 16 amino acids. The CDR3 is CATSDTTGGSYNEQFF. CDR3 DNA: TGTGCCACCAGTGACACGACAGGGGGATCCTACAATGAGCAGTTCTTC.

This clonotype was counted between two and nine times. The V gene is TRBV5-6, the J gene TRBJ2-5, with D tentatively TRBD2 (5 bases). Germline assignment: CDR1 SGHDT and CDR2 YYEEEE. V gave up 5 bases and J gave up 5 bases, with 16 bases separating them. This CDR3 is 14 amino acids long. CDR3 sequence (DNA): TGTGCCAGCAGAGGGTGGGCGCGGGTTGAGACCCAGTACTTC. Translating gives CASRGWARVETQYF.

This rearrangement joins TRBV29-1 to TRBJ2-5, with a possible D match to TRBD2 (6 bases). The DNA end lines up better with TRBJ2-7; the J call may be wrong. The germline V gene has CDR1 SQVTM and CDR2 ANQGSEA. This CDR3 spans 13 amino acids. CDR3 in DNA: TGCAGCGCACAACTAGCTCCAACCTACGAGCAGTACTTC. Its translation: CSAQLAPTYEQYF.

There are many counts of this clonotype. In DNA form, the CDR3 reads TGTGCCATCAGTGGGACAGGCCCTTCCTACAATGAGCAGTTCTTC. Amino acids: CAISGTGPSYNEQFF. The J gene is TRBJ2-1, the V gene TRBV10-3; 7 nucleotides line up with TRBD1. The trim removed 4 bases at V and 1 base at J, leaving 4 bases unmatched. In germline, CDR1 is ENHRY, CDR2 SYGVKD. This CDR3 spans 15 amino acids.

This clonotype appeared a few times. The rearrangement links TRBV24-1 to TRBJ2-5, with D possibly TRBD1 on 6 matching bases. The CDR3 contains 16 residues. V lost 4 bases and J 11 bases, leaving 25 bases between the germline ends. Germline V gives CDR1 KGHDR, CDR2 SFDVKD. The DNA for the CDR3 is TGTGCCACCAGTGAACGTGCCAGGGGTTTGATCAATGAGCAGTACTTC. It encodes CATSERARGLINEQYF.

The table lists this clonotype with a few counts. The CDR3 coding sequence is TGCAGTGCTAGAGTCGAGGGGTGGGAGCAGTACTTC. This sequence encodes CSARVEGWEQYF. This chain connects TRBV20-1 to TRBJ2-7; the D gene could be TRBD1 or TRBD2 (5 bases each). With 1 base removed from V and 7 bases from J, the gap between germline ends came to 11 bases. Germline CDR1 reads DFQATT; CDR2 reads SNEGSKA (reference sequence). This CDR3 has 12 amino acids.